Here is one TCR beta chain with its context. Assay: immunoSEQ multiplex PCR; the TCRdb copy retains only in-frame clones and omits some. The sample contains more than 250,000 clones, more than 90% of which appear only once. The data were taken from a study of blood T cell repertoires in COVID-19. Across the whole study: The origin of the acute and convalescent COVID-19 samples was the United States, Italy and Spain.

V trimming: 6 bases; J trimming: 5 bases; junction bases outside the gene matches: 1. Germline V CDR1 and CDR2: MRHNA, SNTAGT. The CDR3 has 13 residues. The source of this sequence is a woman in her thirties who had recovered from COVID-19. Sequencing was done on a sample of PBMCs or T cells enriched from blood (not recorded which). This chain connects TRBV6-4 to TRBJ1-6; 7 bases line up with TRBD1. The CDR3 DNA reads as TGTGCCAGCAGGGGGACAGATAATTCACCCCTCCACTTT. This encodes CASRGTDNSPLHF.